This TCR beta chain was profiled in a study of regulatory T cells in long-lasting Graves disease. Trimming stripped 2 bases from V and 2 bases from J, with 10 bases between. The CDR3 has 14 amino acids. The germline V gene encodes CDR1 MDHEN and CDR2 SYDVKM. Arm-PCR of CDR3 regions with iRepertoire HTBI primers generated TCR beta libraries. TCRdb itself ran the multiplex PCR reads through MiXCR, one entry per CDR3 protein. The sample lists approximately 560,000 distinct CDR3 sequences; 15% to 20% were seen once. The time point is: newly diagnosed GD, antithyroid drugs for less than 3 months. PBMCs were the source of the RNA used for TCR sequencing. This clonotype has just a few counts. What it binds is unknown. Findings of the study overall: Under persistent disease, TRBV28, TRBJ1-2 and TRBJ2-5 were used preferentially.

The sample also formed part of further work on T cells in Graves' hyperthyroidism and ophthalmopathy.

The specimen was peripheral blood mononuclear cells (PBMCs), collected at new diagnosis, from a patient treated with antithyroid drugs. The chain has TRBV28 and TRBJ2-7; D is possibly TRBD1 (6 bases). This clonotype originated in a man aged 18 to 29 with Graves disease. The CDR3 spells CASSLNRVPYEQYF. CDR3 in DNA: TGTGCCAGCAGTTTAAACAGGGTCCCCTACGAGCAGTACTTC.